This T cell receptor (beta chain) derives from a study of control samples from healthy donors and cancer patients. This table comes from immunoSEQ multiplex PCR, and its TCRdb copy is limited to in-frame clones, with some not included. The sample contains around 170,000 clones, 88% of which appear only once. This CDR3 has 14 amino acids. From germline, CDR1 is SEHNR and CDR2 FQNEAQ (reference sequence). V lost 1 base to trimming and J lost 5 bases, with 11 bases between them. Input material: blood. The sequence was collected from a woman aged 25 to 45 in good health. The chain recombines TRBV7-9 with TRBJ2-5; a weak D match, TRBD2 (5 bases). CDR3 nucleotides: TGTGCCAGCAGCTTAGGTGTAGGGAGCGAGACCCAGTACTTC. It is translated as CASSLGVGSETQYF.